This T cell receptor beta chain was captured by sequencing in a study of blood T cell repertoires in COVID-19. Original analysis: For nucleated cells, counts were estimated from reference gene primer amplification. Sequencing was performed with immunoSEQ multiplex PCR; in TCRdb, only in-frame clones are kept and a portion is missing. The DNA was the basis for D and trimming; V, J and clone size are from that table. The repertoire holds 150,000 to 200,000 clones, 80% to 90% seen once, with around 8.2% in the top ten. CDR1 and CDR2 from the germline V gene are KGHSH and LQKENI. The CDR3 runs to 17 residues. V lost 5 bases and J lost 4; bases outside the gene matches: 9.

The TCR comes from a man aged 60-69 years with acute or convalescent COVID-19. V gene TRBV18 combines with J gene TRBJ2-1; 12 nucleotides align to TRBD2. Sequenced material: peripheral blood. DNA of the CDR3: TGTGCCAGCTCAACTTCTAGCGGGAGGGCCCAATACAATGAGCAGTTCTTC. It is translated as CASSTSSGRAQYNEQFF.